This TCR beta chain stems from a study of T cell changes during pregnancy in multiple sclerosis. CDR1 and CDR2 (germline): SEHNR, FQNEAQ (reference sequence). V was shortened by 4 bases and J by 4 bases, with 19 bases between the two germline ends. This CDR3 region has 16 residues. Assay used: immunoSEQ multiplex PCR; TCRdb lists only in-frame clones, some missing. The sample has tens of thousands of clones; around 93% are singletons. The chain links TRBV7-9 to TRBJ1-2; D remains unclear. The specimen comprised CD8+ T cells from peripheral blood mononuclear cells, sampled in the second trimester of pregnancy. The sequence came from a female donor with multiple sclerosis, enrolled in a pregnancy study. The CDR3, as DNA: TGTGCCAGCAGCTATAGACGGGAGGGTGGAGTCTATGGCTACACCTTC. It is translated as CASSYRREGGVYGYTF.